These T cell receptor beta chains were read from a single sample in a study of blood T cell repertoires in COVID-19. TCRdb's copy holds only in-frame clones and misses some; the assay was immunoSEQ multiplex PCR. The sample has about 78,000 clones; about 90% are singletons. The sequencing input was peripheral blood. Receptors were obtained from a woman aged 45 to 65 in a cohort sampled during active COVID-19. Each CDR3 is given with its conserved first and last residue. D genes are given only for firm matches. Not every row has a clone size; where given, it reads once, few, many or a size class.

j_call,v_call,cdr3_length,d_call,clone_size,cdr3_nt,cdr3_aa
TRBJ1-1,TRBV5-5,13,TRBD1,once,TGTGCCAGCAGCCCAGGACAGGGGACTGAAGCTTTCTTT,CASSPGQGTEAFF
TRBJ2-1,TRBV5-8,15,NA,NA,TGTGCCAGCAGCTCAGAGGGGAGGTCCTACAATGAGCAGTTCTTC,CASSSEGRSYNEQFF
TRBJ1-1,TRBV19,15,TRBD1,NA,TGTGCCAGTAGTATAGCCGACAGGGTGAACACTGAAGCTTTCTTT,CASSIADRVNTEAFF
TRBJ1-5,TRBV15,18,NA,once,TGTGCCACCAGCAGAGATCTCTGGACAGTGTATAGCAATCAGCCCCAGCATTTT,CATSRDLWTVYSNQPQHF
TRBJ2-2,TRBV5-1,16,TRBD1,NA,TGCGCCAGCAGCTTGTCAGGAACAGGGGGCACCGGGGAGCTGTTTTTT,CASSLSGTGGTGELFF
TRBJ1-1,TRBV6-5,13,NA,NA,TGTGCCAGCAGCCATTCCCGGACAGCTGAAGCTTTCTTT,CASSHSRTAEAFF
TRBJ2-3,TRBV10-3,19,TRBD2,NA,TGTGCCATCAGGGGGACCCTCGGGACTAGCGGGAGGGACACAGATACGCAGTATTTT,CAIRGTLGTSGRDTDTQYF
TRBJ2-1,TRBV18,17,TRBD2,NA,TGTGCCAGCTCCCCGCTGGTACTAGCGGGAGAGAGGGGTGAGCAGTTCTTC,CASSPLVLAGERGEQFF
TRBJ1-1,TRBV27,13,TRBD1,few,TGTGCCAGCAGACCAGGGGGCAGGACTGAAGCTTTCTTT,CASRPGGRTEAFF
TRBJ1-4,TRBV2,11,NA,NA,TGTGCCGTCGGAGAGCCTTGGAAACTGTTTTTT,CAVGEPWKLFF
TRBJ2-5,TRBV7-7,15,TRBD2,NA,TGTGCCAGCAGCTTGAGCGGGACTAGCCAAGAGACCCAGTACTTC,CASSLSGTSQETQYF
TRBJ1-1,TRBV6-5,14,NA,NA,TGTGCCAGCAGTTACGGTCCCGGGAGAACTGAAGCTTTCTTT,CASSYGPGRTEAFF
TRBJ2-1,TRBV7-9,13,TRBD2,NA,TGTGCCAGCAGCTCGAGCGGGAGCAATGAGCAGTTCTTC,CASSSSGSNEQFF
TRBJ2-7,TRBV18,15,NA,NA,TGTGCCAGCTCATCCAAACAGAGGGGGTACGGCGAGCAGTACTTC,CASSSKQRGYGEQYF
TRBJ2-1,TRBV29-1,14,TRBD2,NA,TGCAGCGTTGAAGTGACTAGCGGGAGGAATGAGCAGTTCTTC,CSVEVTSGRNEQFF
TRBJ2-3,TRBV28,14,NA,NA,TGTGCCAGCAGCCCCGGGGGGCATGGGGGTACGCAGTATTTT,CASSPGGHGGTQYF
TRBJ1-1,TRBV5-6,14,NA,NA,TGTGCCAGCAGCTTGGCAGGGCGGAGCACTGAAGCTTTCTTT,CASSLAGRSTEAFF
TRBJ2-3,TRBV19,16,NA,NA,TGTGCCAGTAGTGGGGACTTAGACCAGGCGACAGATACGCAGTATTTT,CASSGDLDQATDTQYF
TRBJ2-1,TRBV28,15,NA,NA,TGTGCCAGCAGTTTATCCCCTCGACTGAACAATGAGCAGTTCTTC,CASSLSPRLNNEQFF
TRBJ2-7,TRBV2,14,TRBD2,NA,TGTGCCAGCCGCATCACTAGCGGTGAGAGCGAGCAGTACTTC,CASRITSGESEQYF
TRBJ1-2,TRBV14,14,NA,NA,TGTGCCAGCAGCCAATCAGGGGCGAACTATGGCTACACCTTC,CASSQSGANYGYTF
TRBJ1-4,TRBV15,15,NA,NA,TGTGCCACCAGCAGAGAGAGTTCAGGGCTGGAAAAACTGTTTTTT,CATSRESSGLEKLFF
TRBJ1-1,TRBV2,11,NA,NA,TGTGCGACTCTAAAGGGGACTGAAGCTTTCTTT,CATLKGTEAFF
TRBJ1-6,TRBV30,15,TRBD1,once,TGTGCCTGGAGTGTAGGGGACAGGACCAATTCACCCCTCCACTTT,CAWSVGDRTNSPLHF
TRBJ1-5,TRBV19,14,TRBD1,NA,TGTGCCAGTAGTGGGACAGGAGGAAATCAGCCCCAGCATTTT,CASSGTGGNQPQHF
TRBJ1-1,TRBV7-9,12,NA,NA,TGTGCCAGCAGCTCTCAGTACACTGAAGCTTTCTTT,CASSSQYTEAFF
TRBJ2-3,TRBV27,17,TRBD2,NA,TGTGCCAGCAAAGGGGCTAGCGGGAGGCGGGGGGGAGATACGCAGTATTTT,CASKGASGRRGGDTQYF
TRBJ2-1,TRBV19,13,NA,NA,TGTGCCAGTAGGAAAACAGGGAAGCATGAGCAGTTCTTC,CASRKTGKHEQFF
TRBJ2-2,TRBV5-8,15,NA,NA,TGTGCCAGCACCACCGGGACTTATTCTTTAGGGGAGCTGTTTTTT,CASTTGTYSLGELFF
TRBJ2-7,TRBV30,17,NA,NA,TGTGTTTTGGCACCCGCAGGGGAATCGCTTGGGTCCTACGAGCAGTACTTC,CVLAPAGESLGSYEQYF
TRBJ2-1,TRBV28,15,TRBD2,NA,TGTGCCAGCAGTTCCCCGGGGGGAATCTACAATGAGCAGTTCTTC,CASSSPGGIYNEQFF
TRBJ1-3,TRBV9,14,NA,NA,TGTGCCAGCAGCGGGGGAGGGGATGAAAACACCATATATTTT,CASSGGGDENTIYF
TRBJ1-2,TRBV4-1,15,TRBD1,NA,TGCGCCAGCAGCCAAGACACAGGGGAAATCTATGGCTACACCTTC,CASSQDTGEIYGYTF
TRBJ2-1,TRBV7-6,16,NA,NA,TGTGCCAGCAGCCGGGTGGGAGTCAGCTCCTACAATGAGCAGTTCTTC,CASSRVGVSSYNEQFF
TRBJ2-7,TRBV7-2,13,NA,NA,TGTGCCAGCAACGGGGGGCGGTGGTACGAGCAGTACTTC,CASNGGRWYEQYF
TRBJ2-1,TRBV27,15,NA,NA,TGTGCCAGCAGTTTTCTGGCGGACACCTACAATGAGCAGTTCTTC,CASSFLADTYNEQFF
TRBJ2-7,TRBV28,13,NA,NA,TGTGCCAGCAGTCCCACGGTCTCCTACGAGCAGTACTTC,CASSPTVSYEQYF
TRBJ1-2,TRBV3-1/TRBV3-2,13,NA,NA,TGTGCCAGCAGCCAAATCCAGAACTATGGCTACACCTTC,CASSQIQNYGYTF
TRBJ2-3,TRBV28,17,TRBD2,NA,TGTGCCAGCAGTTTAGGACTAGCGGGAGGAGGAACAGATACGCAGTATTTT,CASSLGLAGGGTDTQYF
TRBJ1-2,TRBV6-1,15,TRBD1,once,TGTGCCAGCAGTGAAGCTAGGACAGGGATCTATGGCTACACCTTC,CASSEARTGIYGYTF
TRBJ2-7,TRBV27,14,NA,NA,TGTGCCAGCAGTGCCGGGTCCCAACCCTACGAGCAGTACTTC,CASSAGSQPYEQYF
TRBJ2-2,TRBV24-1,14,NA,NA,TGTGCCACCTCGAAGGAGAGATTGACCGGGGAGCTGTTTTTT,CATSKERLTGELFF
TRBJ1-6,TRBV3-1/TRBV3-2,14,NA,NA,TGTGCCAGCAGCCAAGTCTCACTCAATTCACCCCTCCACTTT,CASSQVSLNSPLHF
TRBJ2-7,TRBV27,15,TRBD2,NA,TGTGCCAGCAGTTTAACGAGCGGGAGCTCCTACGAGCAGTACTTC,CASSLTSGSSYEQYF
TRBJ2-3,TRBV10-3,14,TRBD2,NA,TGTGCCATCAGTCCGAGCGGGAGGGCCGATACGCAGTATTTT,CAISPSGRADTQYF
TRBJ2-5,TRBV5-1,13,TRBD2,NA,TGCGCCAGCAGCCCCGGGAGGGGAGAGACCCAGTACTTC,CASSPGRGETQYF
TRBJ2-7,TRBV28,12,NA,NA,TGTGCCAGCAGTTTAGGGGCCAGGGAGCAGTACTTC,CASSLGAREQYF
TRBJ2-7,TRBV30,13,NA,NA,TGTGCCTGGAGTGTACATTCTAGCAACGAGCAGTACTTC,CAWSVHSSNEQYF
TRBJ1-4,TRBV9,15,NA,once,TGTGCCAGCAGCGTAGGAGAAAACCTTAATGAAAAACTGTTTTTT,CASSVGENLNEKLFF
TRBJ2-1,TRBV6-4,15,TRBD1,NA,TGTGCCAGCAGTAACACCCCGGGACAGGGGGATGAGCAGTTCTTC,CASSNTPGQGDEQFF
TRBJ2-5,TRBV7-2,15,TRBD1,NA,TGTGCCAGCAGCTTAGGGGACAGGGGGGTGGAGACCCAGTACTTC,CASSLGDRGVETQYF
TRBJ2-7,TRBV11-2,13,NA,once,TGTGCCAGCTCCCGGACAGACTCCTACGAGCAGTACTTC,CASSRTDSYEQYF